This is a list of T cell receptor beta chains from one sample in a study of cytomegalovirus exposure and HLA in healthy donors. Measured with immunoSEQ multiplex PCR; TCRdb has only the in-frame clones, and not every one. The table has about 260,000 clones, 90% seen once; the top ten hold 3% to 3.5%. The sequenced material came from PBMCs. The receptors derive from a woman younger than 45 in good health and CMV-seronegative. Each CDR3 is given with its conserved first and last residue. A D gene is named only where the DNA matches it firmly. For some rows the clone size is stated as once, few or many, or as a class when expanded; others skip it.

D gene	V gene	J gene	clone size	CDR3 protein	CDR3 DNA
NA	TRBV18	TRBJ2-3	NA	CASSARRGGDTQYF	TGTGCCAGCTCAGCCCGGCGTGGTGGGGATACGCAGTATTTT
TRBD1	TRBV7-9	TRBJ2-7	NA	CASSLPGTGAQQYF	TGTGCCAGCAGCTTACCCGGGACAGGGGCCCAGCAGTACTTC
NA	TRBV11-3	TRBJ2-7	NA	CASSLRDRTYEQYF	TGTGCCAGCAGCTTGCGGGACAGAACCTACGAGCAGTACTTC
TRBD2	TRBV30	TRBJ2-7	NA	CAWSPWGEGPYEQYF	TGTGCCTGGAGCCCTTGGGGGGAGGGCCCCTACGAGCAGTACTTC
NA	TRBV28	TRBJ2-7	NA	CASTPRGRAAYEQYF	TGTGCCAGCACCCCTCGGGGCAGGGCGGCTTACGAGCAGTACTTC
TRBD2	TRBV28	TRBJ2-7	NA	CATVSGREAYEQYF	TGTGCCACAGTTAGCGGGAGGGAGGCCTACGAGCAGTACTTC
NA	TRBV28	TRBJ1-2	NA	CASSSPGFNYGYTF	TGTGCCAGCAGTTCCCCGGGGTTTAACTATGGCTACACCTTC
NA	TRBV14	TRBJ2-5	NA	CASSPKREVRVETQYF	TGTGCCAGCAGCCCGAAAAGGGAGGTCAGGGTGGAGACCCAGTACTTC
TRBD1	TRBV5-6	TRBJ1-5	NA	CASSPQQGHQPQHF	TGTGCCAGCAGCCCGCAACAGGGGCACCAGCCCCAGCATTTT
NA	TRBV4-3	TRBJ2-7	NA	CASSQDSGAPYEQYF	TGCGCCAGCAGCCAAGATAGCGGAGCACCCTACGAGCAGTACTTC
NA	TRBV7-3	TRBJ1-1	NA	CASSNSEDEAFF	TGTGCCAGCAGCAATTCGGAGGATGAAGCTTTCTTT
NA	TRBV29-1	TRBJ2-3	NA	CSPLQGDTQYF	TGCAGCCCACTTCAGGGGGATACGCAGTATTTT
NA	TRBV11-2	TRBJ2-7	NA	CASSLEGGISYEQYF	TGTGCCAGCAGCTTAGAAGGGGGGATCTCCTACGAGCAGTACTTC
NA	TRBV7-9	TRBJ2-7	few	CASRPGRFAHEQYF	TGTGCCAGCAGGCCCGGTAGGTTTGCTCACGAGCAGTACTTC
NA	TRBV7-8	TRBJ1-1	NA	CASNNGQPIEAFF	TGTGCCAGCAATAACGGGCAGCCCATAGAAGCTTTCTTT
NA	TRBV7-3	TRBJ2-1	NA	CASSPGIHNEQFF	TGTGCCAGCAGCCCCGGGATTCACAATGAGCAGTTCTTC
NA	TRBV20-1	TRBJ1-2	NA	CSARAGGSTF	TGCAGTGCTAGAGCGGGGGGCTCAACCTTC
TRBD1	TRBV6-6	TRBJ1-2	NA	CASRLGTEGYTF	TGTGCCAGCAGGCTGGGGACAGAGGGCTACACCTTC
NA	TRBV21-1	TRBJ2-1	NA	CASSKERQGPYNEQFF	TGTGCCAGCAGCAAAGAAAGACAGGGGCCATACAATGAGCAGTTCTTC
NA	TRBV13	TRBJ2-4	NA	CASSSTDGGLAKNIQYF	TGTGCCAGCAGCTCCACCGACGGTGGTCTAGCCAAAAACATTCAGTACTTC
TRBD2	TRBV28	TRBJ2-1	once	CASRLSSGISDNNEQFF	TGTGCCAGCAGACTCTCTAGCGGGATAAGCGATAACAATGAGCAGTTCTTC
TRBD2	TRBV5-1	TRBJ2-7	NA	CASSLYAGATTNEQYF	TGCGCCAGCAGCTTGTACGCGGGAGCGACCACAAACGAGCAGTACTTC